One sample yielded the 16 T cell receptor beta chains listed below, sequenced in a study of cytotoxic CD8 clonotypes in ibrutinib-treated CLL. Data came from immunoSEQ multiplex PCR; TCRdb stores just in-frame clones and leaves some out. The repertoire holds approximately 84,000 clones, roughly three quarters seen once, with nearly 5% in the top ten. The sequenced sample was PBMCs, obtained after 12 months of ibrutinib treatment. The origin of the receptors is a human donor with chronic lymphocytic leukemia.

The chain has TRBV30 and TRBJ2-1; a possible D gene is TRBD2 (6 bases). Trimming cost V 4 bases and J 8 bases, with 15 bases left between them. CDR1 and CDR2 (germline): GTSNPN, SVGIG (reference sequence). This CDR3 is 13 amino acids long. The CDR3 coding sequence is TGTGCCTGGATGGGGGGACCCTGGGATGAGCAGTTCTTC. Residues: CAWMGGPWDEQFF.

This chain uses TRBV28 with TRBJ2-3; the match to TRBD2 covers 8 bases. With V trimmed by 4 bases and J by 1 base, 4 bases remained unmatched. Germline V gives CDR1 MDHEN, CDR2 SYDVKM. The CDR3 loop spans 15 amino acids. This CDR3 is CASSSGGGGTDTQYF. The DNA of the CDR3 is TGTGCCAGCAGTTCCGGGGGGGGTGGCACAGATACGCAGTATTTT.

The chain links TRBV5-6 to TRBJ2-5; D call uncertain. Gene TRBJ2-7 matches the end of the DNA better, so the J call may be wrong. Germline CDR1 is SGHDT and CDR2 is YYEEEE. The CDR3 totals 14 residues. CDR3 region: CASSLYTGSYEQYF. Here the CDR3 DNA reads TGTGCCAGCAGCTTGTACACCGGCTCCTACGAGCAGTACTTC.

This rearrangement joins TRBV6-1 to TRBJ2-5; 8 bases are a match to TRBD1. Germline assignment: CDR1 MNHNS and CDR2 SASEGT. This CDR3 has 15 residues. The V gene end was trimmed by 6 bases and the J gene end by 6 bases; junction bases not matched to a gene: 12. The CDR3 spells CASRTHTGGQKTQYF. CDR3 nucleotides: TGTGCCAGCAGGACCCACACAGGGGGACAAAAGACCCAGTACTTC.

This chain uses TRBV5-1 with TRBJ2-5, with 8 positions matching TRBD2. CDR3 length: 13 amino acids. The germline V gene has CDR1 SGHRS and CDR2 YFSETQ. With 5 bases clipped from V and 5 bases from J, the junction kept 5 bases outside the gene matches. CDR3 in amino acids: CASRLIAGETQYF. CDR3 nucleotide sequence: TGCGCCAGCAGACTGATAGCGGGGGAGACCCAGTACTTC.

This clone is a singleton in its sample. The gene calls are TRBV13 and TRBJ2-4, with D perhaps assigned TRBD1 or TRBD2 (5 bases each). The CDR3 consists of 17 residues. Germline CDR1 and CDR2: PRHDT and FYEKMQ (reference sequence). The V end was cut by 1 base, the J end by 1 base, with 14 bases between. This CDR3 is CASSLVWDAGAKNIQYF. CDR3 in DNA: TGTGCCAGCAGCTTAGTGTGGGACGCCGGGGCCAAAAACATTCAGTACTTC. Complete variable domain (other parts from reference TRBV13 and TRBJ2-4): AAGVIQSPRHLIKEKRETATLKCYPIPRHDTVYWYQQGPGQDPQFLISFYEKMQSDKGSIPDRFSAQQFSDYHSELNMSSLELGDSALYFCASSLVWDAGAKNIQYFGAGTRLSVL.

The rearrangement joins TRBV11-3 to TRBJ2-2, with 8 bases lining up with TRBD1. Germline V lookup: CDR1 SGHNT, CDR2 YENEEA. V lost 10 bases to trimming and J lost 1 base; unmatched junction nucleotides: 5. This CDR3 has 14 residues. In DNA, the CDR3 is TGTGCCACCGGGGACAGGCGGAACACCGGGGAGCTGTTTTTT. Amino acid sequence: CATGDRRNTGELFF.

The chain carries TRBV21-1 and TRBJ2-5; TRBD2 was called by the table and not checked on the DNA. TRBV21-1 is termed a pseudogene. The CDR3 is 16 residues long. The CDR3 DNA sequence: TGTGCCAGCAGCAAAGAAGAAGCGGGGGGGCAAGAGACCCAGTACTTC. Amino acid sequence: CASSKEEAGGQETQYF.

This clone was picked up many times. The chain uses TRBV30 and TRBJ2-7; TRBD1 aligns across 8 bases. The germline V gene encodes CDR1 GTSNPN and CDR2 SVGIG (reference sequence). Unmatched junction bases numbered 11, after V lost 0 bases and J lost 7 bases. The CDR3 loop spans 15 amino acids. CDR3 protein: CAWSVSDRDLREQYF. For the CDR3, the DNA is TGTGCCTGGAGTGTTTCGGACAGGGATCTACGGGAGCAGTACTTC.

The rearrangement uses TRBV6-5 and TRBJ1-1, with D uncertain. Germline loops: CDR1 MNHEY, CDR2 SVGAGI. V was pared by 0 bases and J by 10 bases, with 9 bases between. The CDR3 extends over 12 amino acids. The DNA of the CDR3 is TGTGCCAGCAGTTACTCGAATCAGGCAGCTTTCTTT. Residues: CASSYSNQAAFF.

The chain uses TRBV27 and TRBJ2-7, with 8 bases fitting TRBD1. This CDR3 has 13 residues. Germline lookup yields CDR1 MNHEY and CDR2 SMNVEV (reference sequence). Trimming removed 6 bases from V and 2 bases from J; junction bases left unmatched: 3. This chain's CDR3 is CASSRDRTYEQYF. The DNA for the CDR3 is TGTGCCAGCAGCCGGGACAGGACCTACGAGCAGTACTTC.

The chain carries TRBV5-4 and TRBJ2-3; 9 bases align to TRBD2. The junction had 11 bases not matched to a gene; V was cut back by 4 bases and J by 2 bases. The germline gives CDR1 SGHNT, CDR2 YYREEE (reference sequence). This CDR3 spans 17 amino acids. This CDR3 reads CASSPGVAGAITDTQYF. The CDR3 DNA follows: TGTGCCAGCAGCCCCGGGGTAGCGGGGGCTATCACAGATACGCAGTATTTT.

The chain combines TRBV4-2 with TRBJ2-7; D perhaps matches TRBD2 (6 bases). Germline CDR1 LGHNA, CDR2 YNFKEQ. The CDR3 is 18 residues long. V was cut by 0 bases and J by 0 bases, with 18 bases left in between. CDR3: CASSQEPPASADSYEQYF. The CDR3 DNA reads as TGTGCCAGCAGCCAAGAACCCCCCGCTAGCGCAGACTCCTACGAGCAGTACTTC.

DNA for the CDR3: TGCGCCAGCAGCCAAGATGCCCAGGGGGTAGCCAAAAACATTCAGTACTTC. The encoded protein is CASSQDAQGVAKNIQYF. The rearrangement uses TRBV4-3 and TRBJ2-4; 7 nucleotides match TRBD1. This CDR3 region has 17 residues. Germline V gene data show CDR1 as LGHNA and CDR2 as YSLEER. Trimming at V came to 0 bases and at J to 0 bases, leaving 5 bases not matched to a gene.

The rearrangement uses TRBV7-2 and TRBJ2-7; D ambiguous. Trimming stripped 1 base from V and 9 bases from J, with 16 bases between. Germline V gene lookup returns CDR1 SGHTA and CDR2 FQGNSA. The CDR3 loop spans 14 amino acids. DNA for the CDR3: TGTGCCAGCAGCTTAGGCCGGTCCCCAGCCGGGCAGTACTTC. Encoded protein: CASSLGRSPAGQYF.

The rearrangement uses TRBV5-6 and TRBJ1-5; D might be TRBD1 (6 bases). Germline V lookup: CDR1 SGHDT, CDR2 YYEEEE. Between the trimmed V and J ends, which lost 4 bases and 9 bases, there was a span of 17 bases. The CDR3 runs to 14 residues. Written as DNA, the CDR3 is TGTGCCAGCAGCCCCGGCGCGGGGGCGGCGCCCCAGCATTTT. Residues: CASSPGAGAAPQHF.